The 10 T cell receptor beta chains below were found in one sample sequenced in a study of spatial heterogeneity in lung cancer. Time point of the sample: sample taken at primary tumor resection. Whole RNA obtained from tumor, nontumor lung or frozen PBMC underwent sequencing without sorting. In TCRdb, the 5' RACE reads were re-called with MiXCR into one record per CDR3 protein. The table has roughly 40,000 distinct CDR3 sequences, approximately 7% seen once. The sample consisted of PBMCs, taken at surgery. The source is a female donor with early-stage non-small cell lung cancer.

This clonotype was picked up many times. This chain joins TRBV7-9 and TRBJ1-5; D is unclear. This CDR3 region has 13 residues. V was pared by 5 bases and J by 2 bases, with 7 bases between. The germline gives CDR1 SEHNR, CDR2 FQNEAQ (reference sequence). The CDR3 DNA reads TGTGCCAGCAGCCTTACAGGCAATCAGCCCCAGCATTTT. This codes for CASSLTGNQPQHF. The variable domain in full, with the rest retrieved from reference TRBV7-9 and TRBJ1-5, is DTGVSQNPRHKITKRGQNVTFRCDPISEHNRLYWYRQTLGQGPEFLTYFQNEAQLEKSRLLSDRFSAERPKGSFSTLEIQRTEQGDSAMYLCASSLTGNQPQHFGDGTRLSIL.

Note on this clonotype: A much larger clone differs from this one at a single base, so this may be a read error. The gene calls are TRBV2 and TRBJ1-2, with a weak D call TRBD1 (6 bases). V was trimmed by 10 bases and J by 7 bases, leaving 19 bases between them. The CDR3 totals 13 residues. Germline assignment: CDR1 SNHLY and CDR2 FYNNEI. The CDR3 DNA reads as TGTGCCACCCAAGGGAACAGGGCCCGTGGCTACACCTTC. This sequence encodes CATQGNRARGYTF.

This clonotype was seen repeatedly, ten times or more. V is TRBV12-3 or TRBV12-4 and J is TRBJ2-5; D might be TRBD1 (6 bases). Between the trimmed V and J ends, which lost 5 bases and 1 base, there was a span of 8 bases. This CDR3 is built from 13 residues. The DNA for the CDR3 is TGTGCCAGCAGTCGGGACACCCAAGAGACCCAGTACTTC. It is translated as CASSRDTQETQYF.

This clonotype was detected only a few times. V is TRBV5-1 and J is TRBJ2-7; 9 nucleotides agree with TRBD1. CDR1 and CDR2 from the germline V gene are SGHRS and YFSETQ. With 4 bases clipped from V and 5 bases from J, the junction kept 7 bases outside the gene matches. The CDR3 is made up of 14 amino acids. The CDR3 loop is CASSNGDRVHEQYF. For the CDR3, the DNA is TGCGCCAGCAGCAACGGGGACAGGGTGCACGAGCAGTACTTC.

This clonotype was recorded many times. The chain recombines TRBV24-1 with TRBJ2-1; TRBD2 matches 11 bases. The CDR3 totals 15 residues. CDR1 is KGHDR and CDR2 is SFDVKD in the germline V gene. After removal of 9 bases from V and 4 bases from J, the junction contained 7 bases not matched to a gene. CDR3 sequence reads: CATGSGGAGYNEQFF. The CDR3 coding sequence is TGTGCCACCGGTAGCGGGGGGGCTGGGTACAATGAGCAGTTCTTC.

This clonotype was picked up a small number of times. The chain couples TRBV6-5 to TRBJ2-5; D is tentatively TRBD1 or TRBD2 (5 bases each). V lost 2 bases to trimming and J lost 1 base, with 8 bases between them. Germline V gene data show CDR1 as MNHEY and CDR2 as SVGAGI. This CDR3 spans 14 amino acids. The DNA of the CDR3 is TGTGCCAGCAGTTACCCGGGACCCCAAGAGACCCAGTACTTC. It codes for CASSYPGPQETQYF.

This clonotype was counted at least ten times. The CDR3 loop is CASSPDSYQETQYF. CDR3 sequence (DNA): TGTGCCAGCAGCCCAGACAGCTACCAAGAGACCCAGTACTTC. The genes are TRBV7-2 and TRBJ2-5; maybe TRBD1 (5 bases). This CDR3 contains 14 residues. V gave up 5 bases and J gave up 0 bases, with 10 bases separating them. Germline V CDR1 and CDR2: SGHTA, FQGNSA.

This chain uses TRBV20-1 with TRBJ1-5; a weak D match, TRBD1 (5 bases). The V and J ends lost 5 bases and 0 bases respectively, with 11 bases between them. Germline V gene data show CDR1 as DFQATT and CDR2 as SNEGSKA (reference sequence). The CDR3 is 14 amino acids. CDR3 sequence reads: CSAGGSDSNQPQHF. The CDR3, as DNA: TGCAGTGCTGGGGGGAGCGATAGCAATCAGCCCCAGCATTTT.

This clonotype was seen ten or more times. The chain couples TRBV27 to TRBJ1-2; perhaps TRBD1 as D (6 bases). Germline assignment: CDR1 MNHEY and CDR2 SMNVEV (reference sequence). V lost 3 bases, J lost 3 bases, and 11 bases lay in between. CDR3 length equals 14 residues. CDR3 sequence reads: CASSLGGHYYGYTF. The CDR3 coding sequence is TGTGCCAGCAGTTTGGGGGGGCATTACTATGGCTACACCTTC.

This clonotype was counted many times. V gene TRBV29-1 combines with J gene TRBJ2-3; 7 nucleotides align to TRBD2. Germline V gives CDR1 SQVTM, CDR2 ANQGSEA. This CDR3 contains 15 residues. V gave up 7 bases and J gave up 0 bases; unmatched junction bases: 10. Here the CDR3 DNA reads TGCAGCGGGAGAGCTAGCGGATCTAGCACAGATACGCAGTATTTT. As protein: CSGRASGSSTDTQYF.